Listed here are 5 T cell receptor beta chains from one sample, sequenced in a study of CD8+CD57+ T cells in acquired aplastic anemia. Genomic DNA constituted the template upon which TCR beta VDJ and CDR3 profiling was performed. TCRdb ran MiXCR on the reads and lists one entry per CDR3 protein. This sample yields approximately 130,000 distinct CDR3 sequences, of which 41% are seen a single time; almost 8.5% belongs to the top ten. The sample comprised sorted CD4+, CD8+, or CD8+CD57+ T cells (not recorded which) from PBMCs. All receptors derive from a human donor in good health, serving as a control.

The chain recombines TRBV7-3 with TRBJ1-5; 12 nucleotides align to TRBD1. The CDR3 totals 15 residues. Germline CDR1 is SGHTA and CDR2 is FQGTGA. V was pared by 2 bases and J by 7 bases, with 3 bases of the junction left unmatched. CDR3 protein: CASSLGTGGRQPQHF. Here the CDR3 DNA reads TGTGCCAGCAGCTTAGGGACAGGGGGCAGACAGCCCCAGCATTTT.

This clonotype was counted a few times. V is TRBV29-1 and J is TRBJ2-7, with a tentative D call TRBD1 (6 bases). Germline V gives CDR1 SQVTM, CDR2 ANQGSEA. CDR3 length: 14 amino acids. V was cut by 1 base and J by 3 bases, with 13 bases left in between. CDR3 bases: TGCAGCGTTGAAGTAGGCAGGGGTGACTACGAGCAGTACTTC. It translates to CSVEVGRGDYEQYF.

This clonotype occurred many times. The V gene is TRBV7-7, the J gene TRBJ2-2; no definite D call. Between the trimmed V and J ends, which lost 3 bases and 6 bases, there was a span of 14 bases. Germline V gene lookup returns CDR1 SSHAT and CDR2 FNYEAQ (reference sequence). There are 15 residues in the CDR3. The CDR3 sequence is CASSLPIRNPGELFF. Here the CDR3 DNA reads TGTGCCAGCAGCTTGCCCATCCGAAACCCCGGGGAGCTGTTTTTT.

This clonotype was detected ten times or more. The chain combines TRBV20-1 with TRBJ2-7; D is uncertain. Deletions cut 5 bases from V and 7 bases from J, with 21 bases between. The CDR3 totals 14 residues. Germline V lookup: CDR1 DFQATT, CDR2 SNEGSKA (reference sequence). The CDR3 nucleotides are TGCAGTGCTTCTGGCGGCCTGGGGTCTTTTGAGCAGTACTTC. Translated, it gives CSASGGLGSFEQYF.

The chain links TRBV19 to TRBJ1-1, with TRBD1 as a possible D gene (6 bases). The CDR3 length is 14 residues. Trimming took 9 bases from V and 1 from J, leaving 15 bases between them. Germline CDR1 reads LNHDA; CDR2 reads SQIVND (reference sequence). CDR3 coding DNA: TGTGCCAGCAGATGGACAGAGAAGAACACTGAAGCTTTCTTT. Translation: CASRWTEKNTEAFF.